A single sample is the source of the 11 T cell receptor beta chains below, sequenced in a study of siplizumab effects on memory and regulatory T cells. Generated by immunoSEQ multiplex PCR, the TCRdb table keeps only in-frame clones and is missing some. The sample yields about 56,000 clones, around 97% seen once. Sequencing was carried out using naive CD8+ T cells sorted from blood. The source is a human donor in good health.

The CDR3 coding sequence is TGTGCCAGCAGTGTGGGACTAGCGGGAGAGACCCAGTACTTC. Its translation is CASSVGLAGETQYF. The V and J genes are TRBV27 and TRBJ2-5; 12 nucleotides match TRBD2. V was pared by 5 bases and J by 4 bases, with 2 bases of the junction left unmatched. CDR3 length: 14 residues. The germline CDR1 and CDR2 sequences are MNHEY and SMNVEV (reference sequence).

The V gene is TRBV19, the J gene TRBJ2-2; unclear D gene. The V and J ends lost 3 bases and 0 bases respectively, with 17 bases between them. The CDR3 runs 18 residues. Germline V gives CDR1 LNHDA, CDR2 SQIVND (reference sequence). The CDR3 sequence: CASSMGFVQIANTGELFF. Here the CDR3 DNA reads TGTGCCAGTAGTATGGGATTTGTCCAGATTGCGAACACCGGGGAGCTGTTTTTT.

This chain connects TRBV19 to TRBJ2-1, with 9 bases that match TRBD1. CDR1 and CDR2 from the germline V gene are LNHDA and SQIVND (reference sequence). V was clipped by 4 bases and J by 9 bases; unmatched bases: 7. The CDR3 length is 14 residues. The CDR3, as DNA: TGTGCCAGTAGTAGGGGACAGGGTCCGGGTGAGCAGTTCTTC. Translating it yields CASSRGQGPGEQFF.

This chain uses TRBV6-4 with TRBJ1-5; D is unclear. The V end was cut by 0 bases, the J end by 2 bases, with 5 bases between. The germline V gene has CDR1 MRHNA and CDR2 SNTAGT. The CDR3 sequence is 14 residues long. The CDR3 sequence: CASSDSIGNQPQHF. The CDR3 DNA sequence: TGTGCCAGCAGTGACTCCATTGGCAATCAGCCCCAGCATTTT.

The chain has TRBV28 and TRBJ2-7; 9 bases agree with TRBD1. The CDR3 contains 13 residues. With V trimmed by 7 bases and J by 7 bases, 8 bases remained unmatched. The germline gives CDR1 MDHEN, CDR2 SYDVKM. The DNA of the CDR3 is TGTGCCAGCATTCATACAGGGGGCGGGGAGCAGTACTTC. Translated, it gives CASIHTGGGEQYF.

This clone is a singleton in its sample. The chain couples TRBV5-1 to TRBJ2-5; possibly TRBD1 for D (5 bases). The V gene lost 4 bases and the J gene lost 6 bases, with 16 bases spanning the gap. CDR3 length equals 14 residues. The germline CDR1 and CDR2 sequences are SGHRS and YFSETQ. CDR3 DNA sequence: TGCGCCAGCAGCATTAATCAGGGTGGGCAGACCCAGTACTTC. Protein: CASSINQGGQTQYF.

V is TRBV9 and J is TRBJ2-7; D possibly matches TRBD1 or TRBD2 (5 bases each). The germline gives CDR1 SGDLS, CDR2 YYNGEE. This CDR3 comprises 15 residues. Between the trimmed V and J ends, which lost 4 bases and 1 base, there was a span of 15 bases. This CDR3 is CASSFGAGLSYEQYF. The CDR3 DNA is TGTGCCAGCAGCTTCGGGGCGGGTTTATCCTACGAGCAGTACTTC.

This CDR3 is CASSHSPTGHLNTEAFF. CDR3 nucleotide sequence: TGCGCCAGCAGCCACTCTCCAACGGGCCACTTGAACACTGAAGCTTTCTTT. V usage is TRBV4-1 and J usage is TRBJ1-1; no definite D call. The CDR3 is 17 amino acids. Germline CDR1 MGHRA, CDR2 YSYEKL. V lost 3 bases and J lost 0, with 17 bases in between.

This chain uses TRBV19 with TRBJ2-7; TRBD2 aligns across 7 bases. The CDR3 contains 14 residues. Germline CDR1 and CDR2: LNHDA and SQIVND (reference sequence). Germline trimming cut 5 bases from V and 0 bases from J; bases unmatched to any gene: 4. The chain's CDR3 is CASSQGEGSYEQYF. The CDR3 nucleotides read TGTGCCAGTAGTCAAGGGGAGGGCTCCTACGAGCAGTACTTC.

This chain uses TRBV19 with TRBJ2-7; 10 bases align to TRBD1. CDR3 length: 14 amino acids. In germline, CDR1 is LNHDA, CDR2 SQIVND (reference sequence). The V gene end was trimmed by 7 bases and the J gene end by 5 bases; junction bases not matched to a gene: 8. DNA of the CDR3: TGTGCCAGTACTGACAGGGGGCTTACGGACGAGCAGTACTTC. Protein product: CASTDRGLTDEQYF.

The chain recombines TRBV27 with TRBJ1-1; D remains ambiguous. The CDR3 runs to 11 residues. Germline V gene sequence: CDR1 MNHEY, CDR2 SMNVEV (reference sequence). Between the trimmed V and J ends, which lost 4 bases and 7 bases, there was a span of 7 bases. DNA for the CDR3: TGTGCCAGCAGTTACGGGCTTGAAGCTTTCTTT. The encoded protein is CASSYGLEAFF.